Shown below are 18 T cell receptor beta chains from a single sample sequenced in a study of shared clonotypes between healthy human individuals. Data came from immunoSEQ multiplex PCR; TCRdb stores just in-frame clones and leaves some out. This sample yields some 2.1 million clones, of which around 95% are seen a single time; roughly 0.13% belongs to the top ten. Sequenced material: naive CD4+ T cells sorted from blood. As for subset: CD45RA+ positively selected. The receptors shown here come from a young man in good health.

The rearrangement uses TRBV2 and TRBJ2-7, with D uncertain. This CDR3 contains 12 residues. Trimming took off 6 bases at V and 5 bases at J, with 11 bases between the two ends. Germline CDR1 and CDR2: SNHLY and FYNNEI. The CDR3 region has the DNA TGTGCCAGCAGGGAACAGAGTGACGAGCAGTACTTC. Residues: CASREQSDEQYF.

The V gene is TRBV2, the J gene TRBJ2-1; 13 bases match TRBD2. Germline CDR1 reads SNHLY; CDR2 reads FYNNEI. The CDR3 sequence is 12 residues long. V gave up 6 bases and J gave up 10 bases; unmatched junction bases: 0. CDR3 sequence: CASRGLAGEQFF. CDR3 DNA sequence: TGTGCCAGCAGGGGACTAGCGGGGGAGCAGTTCTTC.

The V and J genes are TRBV25-1 and TRBJ2-1; D uncertain. V lost 3 bases and J 7 bases, leaving 13 bases between the germline ends. This CDR3 spans 14 amino acids. CDR1 MGHDK and CDR2 SYGVNS come from the germline V gene. The CDR3: CASSEAGSRNEQFF. The DNA for the CDR3 is TGTGCCAGCAGTGAGGCAGGATCCCGAAATGAGCAGTTCTTC.

The V gene is TRBV11-2, the J gene TRBJ2-7, with D maybe TRBD1 (5 bases). V lost 4 bases, J lost 2 bases, and 12 bases lay in between. The CDR3 spans 14 residues. The germline V gene has CDR1 SGHAT and CDR2 FQNNGV. The CDR3 DNA sequence: TGTGCCAGCAGCTCGCAAAGGGGAACCTACGAGCAGTACTTC. Translating gives CASSSQRGTYEQYF.

This rearrangement joins TRBV30 to TRBJ2-7; 7 positions match TRBD1. This CDR3 has 14 amino acids. After removal of 0 bases from V and 3 bases from J, the junction contained 5 bases not matched to a gene. Per germline, CDR1 GTSNPN and CDR2 SVGIG (reference sequence). CDR3: CAWSVTAGGYEQYF. CDR3 coding DNA: TGTGCCTGGAGTGTTACAGCAGGGGGCTACGAGCAGTACTTC.

J is TRBJ1-4 and V is TRBV25-1; no clear D. The CDR3 contains 13 residues. V lost 7 bases and J lost 8, with 14 bases in between. Per germline, CDR1 MGHDK and CDR2 SYGVNS. The CDR3 DNA reads TGTGCCAGCACCCCCGAGGGCCGAGAAAAACTGTTTTTT. Residues: CASTPEGREKLFF.

The chain couples TRBV5-1 to TRBJ1-4; D is unclear. In germline, CDR1 is SGHRS, CDR2 YFSETQ. V was pared by 0 bases and J by 1 base, with 13 bases between. The CDR3 covers 17 residues. As DNA, the CDR3 is TGCGCCAGCAGCTTGGATGCGATTTGGGGAACTAATGAAAAACTGTTTTTT. Encoded protein: CASSLDAIWGTNEKLFF.

The chain employs TRBV25-1 and TRBJ2-1; D is possibly TRBD1 (7 bases). The length of the CDR3 is 15 residues. V was trimmed by 4 bases and J by 3 bases, leaving 13 bases between them. Germline CDR1 and CDR2: MGHDK and SYGVNS. In nucleotides, the CDR3 is TGTGCCAGCAGTGTCGGACAGGACTACTACAATGAGCAGTTCTTC. Protein product: CASSVGQDYYNEQFF.

The chain recombines TRBV6-1 with TRBJ2-7; D may be TRBD1 (6 bases). Germline V gives CDR1 MNHNS, CDR2 SASEGT. V lost 6 bases to trimming and J lost 7 bases, with 16 bases between them. The CDR3 has 13 residues. CDR3 amino acids: CASRLQGFSEQYF. CDR3 in DNA: TGTGCCAGCAGGCTACAGGGCTTCTCGGAGCAGTACTTC.

V usage is TRBV6-1 and J usage is TRBJ2-1, with 7 bases lining up with TRBD2. Germline CDR1 and CDR2: MNHNS and SASEGT. The trim removed 5 bases at V and 8 bases at J, leaving 12 bases unmatched. The CDR3 has 15 amino acids. The CDR3 DNA sequence: TGTGCCAGCAGTAAGACTAGCCCCTATGTCGATGAGCAGTTCTTC. Protein sequence: CASSKTSPYVDEQFF.

The chain links TRBV30 to TRBJ1-2; 8 nucleotides line up with TRBD1. The CDR3 is made up of 14 amino acids. After removal of 0 bases from V and 6 bases from J, the junction contained 6 bases not matched to a gene. The V gene's germline CDR1 is GTSNPN and CDR2 SVGIG (reference sequence). The CDR3 DNA sequence: TGTGCCTGGAGTGTCGCGCAGGGGGCGGATGGCTACACCTTC. Protein product: CAWSVAQGADGYTF.

The genes are TRBV6-1 and TRBJ1-2; D ambiguous. The CDR3 has 12 amino acids. The germline V and J ends were trimmed by 6 bases and 5 bases, with 10 bases remaining between them. The germline gives CDR1 MNHNS, CDR2 SASEGT. The CDR3 region has the DNA TGTGCCAGCAGCAGTATTCGATATGGCTACACCTTC. It translates to CASSSIRYGYTF.

This clone was counted a few times. CDR3 in DNA: TGCGCCAGCAGCATACCGGACAGGGGTAATTCACCCCTCCACTTT. Encoded protein: CASSIPDRGNSPLHF. The V gene is TRBV5-1, the J gene TRBJ1-6, with 9 bases lining up with TRBD1. CDR1 and CDR2 from the germline V gene are SGHRS and YFSETQ. V gave up 4 bases and J gave up 6 bases; unmatched junction bases: 5. This CDR3 region has 15 residues.

The gene calls are TRBV30 and TRBJ1-6, with TRBD1 identical over 10 bases. The CDR3 contains 18 residues. CDR1 and CDR2 from the germline V gene are GTSNPN and SVGIG (reference sequence). Trimming removed 5 bases from V and 8 bases from J; junction bases left unmatched: 18. The CDR3 here is CAWEYRDRGKGGDSPLHF. The DNA of the CDR3 is TGTGCCTGGGAATACCGGGACAGGGGAAAAGGGGGAGATTCACCCCTCCACTTT.

This clone was recorded only once. The chain has TRBV6-1 and TRBJ2-7; the D gene is possibly TRBD2 (6 bases). Between the trimmed V and J ends, which lost 4 bases and 3 bases, there was a span of 16 bases. This CDR3 has 15 residues. Germline loops: CDR1 MNHNS, CDR2 SASEGT. DNA of the CDR3: TGTGCCAGCAGTGCCCTTTCCACCGGGGGCTACGAGCAGTACTTC. It codes for CASSALSTGGYEQYF.

CDR3 loop: CASNSQGAAGNTIYF. For the CDR3, the DNA is TGTGCCAGCAACTCACAGGGGGCCGCTGGAAACACCATATATTTT. The V call is TRBV2, the J call TRBJ1-3, with 9 bases identical to TRBD1. Losses at the gene ends were 7 bases for V and 2 bases for J; bases not matched to a gene: 6. Germline assignment: CDR1 SNHLY and CDR2 FYNNEI. The CDR3 contains 15 residues. The whole variable domain, remainder taken from reference TRBV2 and TRBJ1-3, is EPEVTQTPSHQVTQMGQEVILRCVPISNHLYFYWYRQILGQKVEFLVSFYNNEISEKSEIFDDQFSVERPDGSNFTLKIRSTKLEDSAMYFCASNSQGAAGNTIYFGEGSWLTVV.

CDR3 sequence: CATTGTRDGSNQPQHF. As DNA, the CDR3 is TGTGCCACTACCGGGACAAGGGATGGTAGCAATCAGCCCCAGCATTTT. V usage is TRBV6-6 and J usage is TRBJ1-5, with D possibly TRBD1 on 6 matching bases. The CDR3 has 16 amino acids. Trimming removed 10 bases from V and 0 bases from J, with 19 bases in between. Germline V CDR1 and CDR2: MNHNY, SVGAGI (reference sequence).

V is TRBV10-1 and J is TRBJ2-2; TRBD1 is a possible D gene (5 bases). This CDR3 contains 16 residues. The germline V gene has CDR1 WNHNN and CDR2 SYGVQD (reference sequence). V was pared by 3 bases and J by 3 bases, with 14 bases between. The CDR3 nucleotides are TGCGCCAGCAGTGATAGTAGAAGGGGCGACACCGGGGAGCTGTTTTTT. This gives the protein CASSDSRRGDTGELFF.